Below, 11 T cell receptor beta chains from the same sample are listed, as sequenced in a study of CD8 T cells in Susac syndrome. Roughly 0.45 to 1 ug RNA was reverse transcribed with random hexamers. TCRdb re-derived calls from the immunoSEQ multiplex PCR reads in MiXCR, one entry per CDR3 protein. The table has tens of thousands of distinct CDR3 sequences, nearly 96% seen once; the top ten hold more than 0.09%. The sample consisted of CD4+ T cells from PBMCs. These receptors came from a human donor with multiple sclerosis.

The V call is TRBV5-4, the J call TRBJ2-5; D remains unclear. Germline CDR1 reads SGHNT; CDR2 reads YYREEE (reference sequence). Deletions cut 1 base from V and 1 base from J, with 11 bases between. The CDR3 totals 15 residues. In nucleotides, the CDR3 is TGTGCCAGCAGCTTGAGCAGGCGCACCCAAGAGACCCAGTACTTC. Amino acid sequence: CASSLSRRTQETQYF. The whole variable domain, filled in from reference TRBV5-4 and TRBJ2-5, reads ETGVTQSPTHLIKTRGQQVTLRCSSQSGHNTVSWYQQALGQGPQFIFQYYREEENGRGNFPPRFSGLQFPNYSSELNVNALELDDSALYLCASSLSRRTQETQYFGPGTRLLVL.

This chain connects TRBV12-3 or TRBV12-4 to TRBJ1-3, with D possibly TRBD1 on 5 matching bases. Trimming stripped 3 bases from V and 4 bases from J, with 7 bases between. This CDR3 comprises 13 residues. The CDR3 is CASSLEGGNTIYF. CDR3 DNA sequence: TGTGCCAGCAGTTTGGAGGGGGGAAACACCATATATTTT.

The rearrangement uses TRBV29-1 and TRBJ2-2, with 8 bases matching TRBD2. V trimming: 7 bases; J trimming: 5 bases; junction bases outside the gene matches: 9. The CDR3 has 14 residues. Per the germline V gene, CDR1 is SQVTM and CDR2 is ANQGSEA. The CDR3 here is CSAGVAGGTGELFF. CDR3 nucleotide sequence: TGCAGCGCCGGAGTGGCGGGGGGTACCGGGGAGCTGTTTTTT.

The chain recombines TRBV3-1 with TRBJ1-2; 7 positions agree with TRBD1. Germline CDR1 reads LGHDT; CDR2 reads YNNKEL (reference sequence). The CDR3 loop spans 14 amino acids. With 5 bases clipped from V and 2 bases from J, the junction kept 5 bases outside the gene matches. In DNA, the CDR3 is TGTGCCAGCAGCGAAGGGGGCAAGAACTATGGCTACACCTTC. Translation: CASSEGGKNYGYTF.

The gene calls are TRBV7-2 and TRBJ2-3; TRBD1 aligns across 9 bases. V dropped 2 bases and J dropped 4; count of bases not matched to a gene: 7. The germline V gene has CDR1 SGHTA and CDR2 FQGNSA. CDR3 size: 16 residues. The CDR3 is CASSLTGGLSADTQYF. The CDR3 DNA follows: TGTGCCAGCAGCTTAACAGGGGGCTTATCTGCAGATACGCAGTATTTT. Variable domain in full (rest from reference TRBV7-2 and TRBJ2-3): GAGVSQSPSNKVTEKGKDVELRCDPISGHTALYWYRQSLGQGLEFLIYFQGNSAPDKSGLPSDRFSAERTGGSVSTLTIQRTQQEDSAVYLCASSLTGGLSADTQYFGPGTRLTVL.

The CDR3 spells CAWDHRLSRVADTQYF. CDR3 DNA: TGTGCCTGGGACCATAGGCTTTCCAGGGTCGCAGATACGCAGTATTTT. This chain joins TRBV30 and TRBJ2-3, with D maybe TRBD1 (5 bases). This CDR3 has 16 residues. V was trimmed by 5 bases and J by 4 bases, leaving 22 bases between them. Germline CDR1 GTSNPN, CDR2 SVGIG (reference sequence).

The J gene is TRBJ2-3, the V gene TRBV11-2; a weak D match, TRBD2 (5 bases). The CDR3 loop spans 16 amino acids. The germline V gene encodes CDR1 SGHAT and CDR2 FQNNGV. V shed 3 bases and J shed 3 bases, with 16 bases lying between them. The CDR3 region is CASSFGTNRGTDTQYF. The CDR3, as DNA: TGTGCCAGCAGCTTCGGCACAAATCGAGGGACAGATACGCAGTATTTT.

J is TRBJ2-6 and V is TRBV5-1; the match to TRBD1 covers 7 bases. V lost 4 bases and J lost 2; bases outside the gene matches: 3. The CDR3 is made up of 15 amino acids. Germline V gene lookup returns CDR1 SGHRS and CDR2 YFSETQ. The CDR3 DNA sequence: TGCGCCAGCAGCCAGGGGGTGGCTGGGGCCAACGTCCTGACTTTC. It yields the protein CASSQGVAGANVLTF.

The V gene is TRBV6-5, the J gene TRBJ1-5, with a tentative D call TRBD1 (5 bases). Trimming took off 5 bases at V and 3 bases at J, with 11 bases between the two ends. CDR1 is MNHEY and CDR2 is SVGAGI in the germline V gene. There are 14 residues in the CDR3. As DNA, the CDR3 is TGTGCCAGCAGTGACCGACAGAACAATCAGCCCCAGCATTTT. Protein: CASSDRQNNQPQHF.

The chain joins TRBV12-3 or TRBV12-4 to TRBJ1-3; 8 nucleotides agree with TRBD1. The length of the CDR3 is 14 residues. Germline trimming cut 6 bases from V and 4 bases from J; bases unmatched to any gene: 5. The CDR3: CASSPWTGGNTIYF. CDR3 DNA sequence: TGTGCCAGCAGCCCCTGGACAGGGGGAAACACCATATATTTT.

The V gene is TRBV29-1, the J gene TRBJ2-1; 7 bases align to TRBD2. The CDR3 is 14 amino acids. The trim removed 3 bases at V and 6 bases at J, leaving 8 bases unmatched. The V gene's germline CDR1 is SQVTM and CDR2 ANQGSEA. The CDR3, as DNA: TGCAGCGTTGATAAGCGGGGTGGTGGCAATGAGCAGTTCTTC. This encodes CSVDKRGGGNEQFF.